The entry below describes one TCR beta chain. The data are from a study of T cell changes during pregnancy in multiple sclerosis. The trim removed 6 bases at V and 4 bases at J, leaving 5 bases unmatched. The CDR3 sequence is 13 residues long. Germline CDR1 SGHRS, CDR2 YFSETQ. Assay: immunoSEQ multiplex PCR; the TCRdb copy retains only in-frame clones and omits some. The sample consists of 40,000 or so clones, about 89% of them appearing once. The V call is TRBV5-1, the J call TRBJ1-2; TRBD1 agrees at 8 bases. Sequencing used CD4+ T cells from peripheral blood mononuclear cells, obtained in the third trimester of pregnancy. This TCR derives from a female donor in good health, enrolled as a control in a pregnancy study. The CDR3 DNA reads as TGCGCCAGCAACTCAGGGGGCGGCTATGGCTACACCTTC. This translates into CASNSGGGYGYTF. Full variable domain (remainder filled in from reference TRBV5-1 and TRBJ1-2): KAGVTQTPRYLIKTRGQQVTLSCSPISGHRSVSWYQQTPGQGLQFLFEYFSETQRNKGNFPGRFSGRQFSNSRSEMNVSTLELGDSALYLCASNSGGGYGYTFGSGTRLTVV.